This T cell receptor beta chain derives from a study of shared clonotypes between healthy human individuals. Repertoires were generated with immunoSEQ multiplex PCR, while TCRdb's copy carries only in-frame clones and drops some. This table has around 700,000 clones, around 72% appearing once. CDR1 is MNHEY, CDR2 SMNVEV, per germline (reference sequence). J was trimmed by 3 bases and V by 2 bases; bases with no gene match: 12. CDR3 length: 18 residues. Participating donors were healthy, HIV-negative adults free of recent acute infections or vaccinations. This TCR came from a woman aged 25-40 years in good health. Sequenced material: memory CD4+ T cells sorted from blood. Subset: CD45RA-negative fraction. The genes are TRBV27 and TRBJ2-1; TRBD1 aligns across 8 bases. CDR3 protein: CASSLRYPPDRDYNEQFF. The CDR3 coding sequence is TGTGCCAGCAGTTTACGGTACCCCCCGGACAGGGACTACAATGAGCAGTTCTTC.